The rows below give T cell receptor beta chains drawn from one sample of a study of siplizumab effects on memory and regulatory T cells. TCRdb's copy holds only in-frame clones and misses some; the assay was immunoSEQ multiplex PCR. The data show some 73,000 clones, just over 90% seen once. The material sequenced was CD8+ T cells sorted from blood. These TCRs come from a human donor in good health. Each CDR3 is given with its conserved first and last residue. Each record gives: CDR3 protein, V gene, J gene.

CDR3aa: CASSGDRVYGYTF
v_gene: TRBV2
j_gene: TRBJ1-2

CDR3aa: CASSSGVGNQPQHF
v_gene: TRBV7-6
j_gene: TRBJ1-5

CDR3aa: CASSLGPREQFF
v_gene: TRBV7-3
j_gene: TRBJ2-1

CDR3aa: CASSETDSNQPQHF
v_gene: TRBV9
j_gene: TRBJ1-5

CDR3aa: CASSYSDRVGETQYF
v_gene: TRBV6-5
j_gene: TRBJ2-5

CDR3aa: CASSLRTSGGKDTQYF
v_gene: TRBV4-2
j_gene: TRBJ2-3

CDR3aa: CASSRDNSPLHF
v_gene: TRBV9
j_gene: TRBJ1-6

CDR3aa: CASSLGAERAQYF
v_gene: TRBV5-8
j_gene: TRBJ2-3

CDR3aa: CASSIYHNSPLHF
v_gene: TRBV19
j_gene: TRBJ1-6

CDR3aa: CASSFGGRGNQPQHF
v_gene: TRBV7-9
j_gene: TRBJ1-5

CDR3aa: CASADPEGGPGYEQYF
v_gene: TRBV27
j_gene: TRBJ2-7

CDR3aa: CASSLDGDHSYEQYF
v_gene: TRBV7-8
j_gene: TRBJ2-7

CDR3aa: CASSPTGGDQPQHF
v_gene: TRBV4-1
j_gene: TRBJ1-5

CDR3aa: CASSGPGHTNYGYTF
v_gene: TRBV9
j_gene: TRBJ1-2

CDR3aa: CASSPWAGSSTGELFF
v_gene: TRBV4-1
j_gene: TRBJ2-2

CDR3aa: CASSVSGGGQETQYF
v_gene: TRBV9
j_gene: TRBJ2-5

CDR3aa: CASSLSIATTYEQYF
v_gene: TRBV27
j_gene: TRBJ2-7

CDR3aa: CAISDIMNTEAFF
v_gene: TRBV10-3
j_gene: TRBJ1-1

CDR3aa: CASSEPGTSDNEQFF
v_gene: TRBV10-2
j_gene: TRBJ2-1

CDR3aa: CASSLYTEAFF
v_gene: TRBV5-6
j_gene: TRBJ1-1

CDR3aa: CASSFFGQGMGGELFF
v_gene: TRBV6-5
j_gene: TRBJ2-2

CDR3aa: CASSQSRGNIYGYTF
v_gene: TRBV14
j_gene: TRBJ1-2

CDR3aa: CASRRGRDYEQYF
v_gene: TRBV6-1
j_gene: TRBJ2-7

CDR3aa: CASSEAGGTGNTIYF
v_gene: TRBV6-1
j_gene: TRBJ1-3

CDR3aa: CASSSRDRSYEQYF
v_gene: TRBV28
j_gene: TRBJ2-7

CDR3aa: CASSFGLGNSPLHF
v_gene: TRBV5-6
j_gene: TRBJ1-6

CDR3aa: CASGTGESEGTEAFF
v_gene: TRBV5-1
j_gene: TRBJ1-1

CDR3aa: CASSEAPGTEAFF
v_gene: TRBV5-1
j_gene: TRBJ1-1

CDR3aa: CASSQETSRGHPSGYTF
v_gene: TRBV4-3
j_gene: TRBJ1-2

CDR3aa: CASSPTGTRSTDTQYF
v_gene: TRBV7-9
j_gene: TRBJ2-3

CDR3aa: CASSLDGRWTEAFF
v_gene: TRBV5-1
j_gene: TRBJ1-1

CDR3aa: CAWKEAGYEQYF
v_gene: TRBV30
j_gene: TRBJ2-7

CDR3aa: CASSLVTGVYNEQFF
v_gene: TRBV7-9
j_gene: TRBJ2-1

CDR3aa: CASQGDPNSPPGEGETQYF
v_gene: TRBV9
j_gene: TRBJ2-5

CDR3aa: CASSPGGAHSGANVLTF
v_gene: TRBV4-3
j_gene: TRBJ2-6

CDR3aa: CASSLADRLLAKNIQYF
v_gene: TRBV28
j_gene: TRBJ2-4

CDR3aa: CAIVQGGLGNTIYF
v_gene: TRBV7-9
j_gene: TRBJ1-3

CDR3aa: CASSYSRVETQYF
v_gene: TRBV6-5
j_gene: TRBJ2-5

CDR3aa: CASSLEPYEQYF
v_gene: TRBV11-2
j_gene: TRBJ2-7

CDR3aa: CASSTRGQNNQPQHF
v_gene: TRBV19
j_gene: TRBJ1-5

CDR3aa: CASSVEGFSSSGANVLTF
v_gene: TRBV9
j_gene: TRBJ2-6

CDR3aa: CASSQGERDTEAFF
v_gene: TRBV4-1
j_gene: TRBJ1-1

CDR3aa: CASSLGLGLGDTEAFF
v_gene: TRBV7-2
j_gene: TRBJ1-1

CDR3aa: CASSEVLAAEQYF
v_gene: TRBV6-1
j_gene: TRBJ2-7

CDR3aa: CASSVVSSGGPNTGELFF
v_gene: TRBV9
j_gene: TRBJ2-2

CDR3aa: CASSPRGAGSYNEQFF
v_gene: TRBV9
j_gene: TRBJ2-1

CDR3aa: CASSVPGTEQYF
v_gene: TRBV10-2
j_gene: TRBJ2-7

CDR3aa: CASSIGTAFSQPQHF
v_gene: TRBV19
j_gene: TRBJ1-5

CDR3aa: CASSYSAGRGRYEQYF
v_gene: TRBV6-5
j_gene: TRBJ2-7

CDR3aa: CASSSWGGGTETQYF
v_gene: TRBV7-9
j_gene: TRBJ2-5

CDR3aa: CASSPDGSNQPQHF
v_gene: TRBV27
j_gene: TRBJ1-5

CDR3aa: CASSSRDGENSPLHF
v_gene: TRBV27
j_gene: TRBJ1-6

CDR3aa: CASSGDRGNTGELFF
v_gene: TRBV9
j_gene: TRBJ2-2

CDR3aa: CASSGQERGGSSNNEQFF
v_gene: TRBV7-9
j_gene: TRBJ2-1

CDR3aa: CASSIIAGNTIYF
v_gene: TRBV19
j_gene: TRBJ1-3

CDR3aa: CASSPGLGGYTF
v_gene: TRBV7-2
j_gene: TRBJ1-2

CDR3aa: CAWSMTGGYEQYF
v_gene: TRBV30
j_gene: TRBJ2-7